The 26 T cell receptor beta chains reported below all come from one sample, sequenced in a study of T cells in Graves' hyperthyroidism and ophthalmopathy. Template material for amplifying TCR beta CDR3 regions consisted of RNA transcripts. The HTBI set primed first-round TCR CDR3 RT-PCR. TCRdb itself ran the multiplex PCR reads through MiXCR, one entry per CDR3 protein. The sample has 600,000 to 750,000 distinct CDR3 sequences; around 15% are singletons. The specimen was blood. All receptors derive from a man between 50 and 59 years old with Graves' hyperthyroidism.

In its sample, this clonotype was seen many times. The chain links TRBV5-1 to TRBJ2-1, with 10 positions matching TRBD2. The V segment lost 0 bases and the J segment 4 bases; nucleotides outside the gene matches: 4. The CDR3 is 16 amino acids. Germline values: CDR1 SGHRS, CDR2 YFSETQ. The CDR3 loop is CASSLASGSLYNEQFF. CDR3 DNA sequence: TGCGCCAGCAGCTTGGCTAGCGGGAGCCTATACAATGAGCAGTTCTTC.

The CDR3 loop is CASSSDREHTEAFF. CDR3 nucleotides: TGTGCCAGCAGTTCTGACAGGGAACACACTGAAGCTTTCTTT. The chain combines TRBV28 with TRBJ1-1, with TRBD1 identical over 7 bases. Germline assignment: CDR1 MDHEN and CDR2 SYDVKM. This CDR3 region has 14 residues. V lost 4 bases, J lost 3 bases, and 5 bases stayed unmatched.

This clonotype was seen a few times. This rearrangement joins TRBV5-1 to TRBJ1-2; D unresolved. CDR3 size: 16 residues. Germline lookup yields CDR1 SGHRS and CDR2 YFSETQ. V dropped 0 bases and J dropped 5 bases, with 17 bases sitting between them. The CDR3 bases are TGCGCCAGCAGCTTGGAGGGTCAGGCTAGCTCATATGGCTACACCTTC. It translates to CASSLEGQASSYGYTF.

This clonotype was observed a handful of times. The V call is TRBV4-3, the J call TRBJ2-3; the match to TRBD2 covers 8 bases. The CDR3 contains 15 residues. From germline, CDR1 is LGHNA and CDR2 YSLEER. The V and J ends lost 3 bases and 7 bases, in that order; junction bases with no gene match: 9. CDR3 nucleotide sequence: TGCGCCAGCAGCCAGGAACCGGGACTAGGGAATACGCAGTATTTT. Its translation: CASSQEPGLGNTQYF.

This clonotype was counted at least ten times. Here the CDR3 reads CASSPRTGGRTEAFF. In DNA form, the CDR3 reads TGCGCCAGCAGCCCCAGGACGGGGGGCAGGACTGAAGCTTTCTTT. This chain uses TRBV5-1 with TRBJ1-1; weak D call: TRBD1 (6 bases). The CDR3 totals 15 residues. Germline V gene sequence: CDR1 SGHRS, CDR2 YFSETQ. Trimming cost V 4 bases and J 5 bases, with 18 bases left between them.

This clonotype was recorded a few times. The rearrangement links TRBV10-3 to TRBJ2-3; D is perhaps TRBD2 (6 bases). CDR1 is ENHRY and CDR2 is SYGVKD in the germline V gene. The CDR3 totals 16 residues. V gave up 2 bases and J gave up 1 base, with 13 bases separating them. In nucleotides, the CDR3 is TGTGCCATCAGTGAGGGTGGGGGGAGAGGCACAGATACGCAGTATTTT. Protein product: CAISEGGGRGTDTQYF.

To note about this clonotype: At one end the junction does not follow the germline gene, possibly because of a read error. The chain is built from TRBV24-1 and TRBJ1-2; 7 bases align to TRBD1. CDR3 length equals 14 residues. From germline, CDR1 is KGHDR and CDR2 SFDVKD. As DNA, the CDR3 is TGTGCCACCAGTGGTACAGGGGAAAACTATGCCTACACCTTC. It codes for CATSGTGENYAYTF.

This rearrangement joins TRBV6-1 to TRBJ2-5; the match to TRBD1 covers 7 bases. The CDR3 totals 16 residues. Losses at the gene ends were 8 bases for V and 5 bases for J; bases not matched to a gene: 17. Germline V gene sequence: CDR1 MNHNS, CDR2 SASEGT. The CDR3, as DNA: TGTGCCAGCGGCTTATACGACAGGGTATCATCGGAGACCCAGTACTTC. Protein: CASGLYDRVSSETQYF.

This clonotype was counted many times. The chain couples TRBV13 to TRBJ2-2, with D perhaps being TRBD1 or TRBD2 (5 bases each). The germline gives CDR1 PRHDT, CDR2 FYEKMQ (reference sequence). This CDR3 has 14 amino acids. The ends were cut back, 8 bases at V and 0 bases at J, with 10 bases in the middle. CDR3 DNA: TGTGCCAGCCATCGGGGCCCGAACACCGGGGAGCTGTTTTTT. Its translation is CASHRGPNTGELFF.

At least ten counts were recorded for this clonotype. The rearrangement joins TRBV28 to TRBJ2-5; D remains ambiguous. Looked up from germline, CDR1 is MDHEN and CDR2 is SYDVKM. The V end lost 4 bases, the J end lost 1 base, and 4 bases lay between the germline ends. The CDR3 is 12 amino acids. The CDR3 region has the DNA TGTGCCAGCAGTTCAACCCAAGAGACCCAGTACTTC. The encoded protein is CASSSTQETQYF.

This clonotype was seen ten or more times. This chain uses TRBV20-1 with TRBJ2-1; TRBD2 agrees at 10 bases. Per the germline V gene, CDR1 is DFQATT and CDR2 is SNEGSKA (reference sequence). The CDR3 consists of 16 residues. The J segment lost 7 bases and the V segment lost 5 bases, leaving 14 bases of the junction unmatched. This CDR3 reads CSARAGTSVSMNEQFF. DNA of the CDR3: TGCAGTGCTCGAGCCGGGACTAGCGTTTCAATGAATGAGCAGTTCTTC.

This chain connects TRBV6-1 to TRBJ1-3, with D hard to call. The CDR3 consists of 15 residues. Germline loops: CDR1 MNHNS, CDR2 SASEGT. Trimming pared 2 bases from V and 0 bases from J, leaving 8 bases between. The CDR3 DNA is TGTGCCAGCAGTGAATCAGTGGGCTCTGGAAACACCATATATTTT. This gives the protein CASSESVGSGNTIYF.

This clonotype was recorded a few times. The chain uses TRBV5-1 and TRBJ1-1; TRBD1 matches at 10 bases. Germline V gene lookup returns CDR1 SGHRS and CDR2 YFSETQ. The CDR3 spans 16 residues. Trimming removed 4 bases from V and 4 bases from J; junction bases left unmatched: 10. CDR3 in DNA: TGCGCCAGCAGCCTAAGACAGGGGGCCCTGGGCACTGAAGCTTTCTTT. Protein product: CASSLRQGALGTEAFF.

This chain uses TRBV3-1 with TRBJ2-3; TRBD2 aligns across 9 bases. This CDR3 spans 17 amino acids. The germline CDR1 and CDR2 sequences are LGHDT and YNNKEL (reference sequence). V lost 1 base and J lost 1; bases outside the gene matches: 6. The CDR3: CASSQGRLAGGTDTQYF. CDR3 in DNA: TGTGCCAGCAGCCAAGGCCGCTTAGCGGGAGGCACAGATACGCAGTATTTT.

This clonotype was observed many times. The genes are TRBV29-1 and TRBJ2-3, with TRBD2 matching over 8 bases. The CDR3 consists of 15 residues. Germline CDR1 is SQVTM and CDR2 is ANQGSEA. The V gene end was trimmed by 7 bases and the J gene end by 5 bases; junction bases not matched to a gene: 14. DNA of the CDR3: TGCAGCGCTACCGGACTAGCCGATAACTTAGATACGCAGTATTTT. Protein product: CSATGLADNLDTQYF.

The table lists this clonotype with a few counts. V gene TRBV20-1 combines with J gene TRBJ2-1; 9 bases map to TRBD2. The CDR3 covers 16 residues. Germline values: CDR1 DFQATT, CDR2 SNEGSKA (reference sequence). V lost 6 bases and J lost 7; bases outside the gene matches: 16. Written as DNA, the CDR3 is TGCAGTGCCACTCCATTGCGGGAGGGGATGGGAAATGAGCAGTTCTTC. Translated, it gives CSATPLREGMGNEQFF.

This sequence joins TRBV29-1 and TRBJ2-7; possible D gene TRBD2, 5 bases. The V gene lost 3 bases and the J gene lost 0 bases, with 18 bases spanning the gap. Germline CDR1 is SQVTM and CDR2 is ANQGSEA. The CDR3 is 16 residues long. The CDR3 sequence: CSVEVNREWPSYEQYF. CDR3 DNA: TGCAGCGTTGAGGTGAATAGGGAGTGGCCCTCCTACGAGCAGTACTTC.

The chain couples TRBV5-1 to TRBJ2-5; tentatively, D is TRBD1 or TRBD2 (5 bases each). CDR3 size: 14 residues. Trimming took off 7 bases at V and 2 bases at J, with 15 bases between the two ends. CDR1 SGHRS and CDR2 YFSETQ come from the germline V gene. This CDR3 reads CASRDPFEQETQYF. The CDR3 DNA is TGCGCCAGCCGGGACCCGTTTGAGCAAGAGACCCAGTACTTC.

A note on this clonotype: A much larger clone differs by one base, so this may be a read error. The gene calls are TRBV10-2 and TRBJ2-5, with 12 bases aligning to TRBD2. The CDR3 is 16 amino acids. Germline lookup yields CDR1 WSHSY and CDR2 SAAADI. The V and J ends lost 2 bases and 6 bases, in that order; junction bases with no gene match: 7. CDR3 region: CASSERRLAGVKTQYF. The CDR3 DNA is TGCGCCAGCAGTGAGCGCCGACTAGCGGGAGTGAAGACCCAGTACTTC.

This chain links TRBV3-1 with TRBJ2-5; the match to TRBD1 covers 9 bases. V was pared by 6 bases and J by 4 bases, with 9 bases of the junction left unmatched. The germline CDR1 and CDR2 sequences are LGHDT and YNNKEL (reference sequence). This CDR3 is 15 amino acids long. This CDR3 is CASRPGTGSRETQYF. CDR3 bases: TGTGCCAGCAGACCGGGGACAGGGTCTCGAGAGACCCAGTACTTC.

This clonotype was seen repeatedly, ten times or more. The chain recombines TRBV20-1 with TRBJ2-1, with TRBD2 identical over 10 bases. Germline trimming cut 3 bases from V and 8 bases from J; bases unmatched to any gene: 10. Germline loops: CDR1 DFQATT, CDR2 SNEGSKA (reference sequence). The CDR3 loop spans 15 amino acids. The CDR3 sequence: CSARFSSGRGYEQFF. The CDR3 bases are TGCAGTGCTAGGTTTTCCAGCGGGAGGGGATATGAGCAGTTCTTC.

This clonotype came up many times. J is TRBJ2-3 and V is TRBV20-1; TRBD2 matches 13 bases. The germline V gene encodes CDR1 DFQATT and CDR2 SNEGSKA (reference sequence). The CDR3 covers 15 residues. Trimming at V came to 4 bases and at J to 2 bases, leaving 3 bases not matched to a gene. The CDR3 here is CSATGLAGITDTQYF. CDR3 nucleotides: TGCAGTGCTACGGGACTAGCGGGAATCACAGATACGCAGTATTTT.

The V call is TRBV5-8, the J call TRBJ2-7; a weak D match, TRBD2 (5 bases). The CDR3 totals 13 residues. Trimming shortened V by 4 bases and J by 2 bases, and 10 bases separated the two germline ends. Germline CDR1 SGHTS, CDR2 YDEGEE. The CDR3 nucleotides are TGTGCCAGCAGCCGCGGGTCGCCCTACGAGCAGTACTTC. It is translated as CASSRGSPYEQYF.

In this sample, this clonotype turned up many times. This chain links TRBV29-1 with TRBJ1-2; D is possibly TRBD1 (6 bases). CDR3 size: 13 residues. Germline CDR1 and CDR2: SQVTM and ANQGSEA. V dropped 0 bases and J dropped 4 bases, with 9 bases sitting between them. The CDR3 here is CSVEDWTAYGYTF. The CDR3 region has the DNA TGCAGCGTTGAAGATTGGACAGCCTATGGCTACACCTTC.

The chain has TRBV24-1 and TRBJ2-1; D is unresolved. Germline V gene data show CDR1 as KGHDR and CDR2 as SFDVKD. This CDR3 is 14 amino acids long. The V gene lost 4 bases and the J gene lost 5 bases, with 11 bases spanning the gap. CDR3 DNA: TGTGCCACCAGTGACTCGGGCGGACACAATGAGCAGTTCTTC. Protein sequence: CATSDSGGHNEQFF.

The rearrangement joins TRBV27 to TRBJ2-2; the D call may be TRBD1 or TRBD2 (6 bases each). V lost 3 bases, J lost 7 bases, and 12 bases lay in between. This CDR3 is 14 amino acids long. Germline CDR1 and CDR2: MNHEY and SMNVEV (reference sequence). This CDR3 is CASSFGGPGGELFF. In DNA form, the CDR3 reads TGTGCCAGCAGTTTTGGGGGGCCGGGCGGGGAGCTGTTTTTT.